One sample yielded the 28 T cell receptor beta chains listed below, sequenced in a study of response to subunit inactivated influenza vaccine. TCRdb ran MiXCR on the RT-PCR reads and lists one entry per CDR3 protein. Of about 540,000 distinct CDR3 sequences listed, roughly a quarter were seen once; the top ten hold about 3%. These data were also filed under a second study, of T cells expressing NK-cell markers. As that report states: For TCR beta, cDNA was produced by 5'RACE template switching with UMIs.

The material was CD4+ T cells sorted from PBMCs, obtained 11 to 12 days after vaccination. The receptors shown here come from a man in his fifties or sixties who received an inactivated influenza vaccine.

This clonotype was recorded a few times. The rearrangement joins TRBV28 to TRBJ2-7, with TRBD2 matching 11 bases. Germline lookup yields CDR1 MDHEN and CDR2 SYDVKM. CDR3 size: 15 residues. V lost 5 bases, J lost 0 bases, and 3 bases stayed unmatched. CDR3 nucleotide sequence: TGTGCCAGCAGTCTCACTAGCGGGGGCTCCTACGAGCAGTACTTC. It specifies CASSLTSGGSYEQYF.

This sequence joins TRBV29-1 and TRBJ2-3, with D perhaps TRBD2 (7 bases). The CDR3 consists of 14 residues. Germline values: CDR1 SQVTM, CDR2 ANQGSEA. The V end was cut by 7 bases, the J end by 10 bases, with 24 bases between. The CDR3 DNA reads TGCAGCGAGTCCGCAGGGGTTCATGGGAGGGCGCAGTATTTT. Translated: CSESAGVHGRAQYF.

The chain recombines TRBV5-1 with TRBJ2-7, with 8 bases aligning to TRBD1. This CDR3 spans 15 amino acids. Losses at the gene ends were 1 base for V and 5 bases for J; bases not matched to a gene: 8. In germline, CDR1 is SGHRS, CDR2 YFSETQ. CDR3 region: CASSLLWTGSDEQYF. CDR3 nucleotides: TGCGCCAGCAGCTTGCTGTGGACAGGGTCGGACGAGCAGTACTTC.

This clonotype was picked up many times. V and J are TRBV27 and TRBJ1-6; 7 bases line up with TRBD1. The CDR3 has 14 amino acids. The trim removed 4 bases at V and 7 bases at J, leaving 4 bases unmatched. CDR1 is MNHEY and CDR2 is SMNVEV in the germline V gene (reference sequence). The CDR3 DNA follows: TGTGCCAGCAGTTACCGGACAGGAAATTCACCCCTCCACTTT. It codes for CASSYRTGNSPLHF.

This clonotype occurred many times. The CDR3 region has the DNA TGCAGCGTTCTAAGCGGGAGGTCCTACAATGAGCAGTTCTTC. It specifies CSVLSGRSYNEQFF. The chain links TRBV29-1 to TRBJ2-1, with 9 positions matching TRBD2. This CDR3 is 14 amino acids long. Germline CDR1 and CDR2: SQVTM and ANQGSEA. Trimming took 5 bases from V and 1 from J; bases not matched to a gene: 3.

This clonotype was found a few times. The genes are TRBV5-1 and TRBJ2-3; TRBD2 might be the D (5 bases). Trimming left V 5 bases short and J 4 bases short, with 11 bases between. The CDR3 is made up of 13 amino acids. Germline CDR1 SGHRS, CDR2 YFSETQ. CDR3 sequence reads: CASRLTSPDTQYF. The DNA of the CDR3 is TGCGCCAGCAGATTAACTAGTCCAGATACGCAGTATTTT.

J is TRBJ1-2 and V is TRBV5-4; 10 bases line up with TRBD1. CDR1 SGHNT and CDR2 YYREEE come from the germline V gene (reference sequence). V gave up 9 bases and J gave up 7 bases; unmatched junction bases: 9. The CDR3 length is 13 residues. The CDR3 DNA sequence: TGTGCCACCACGGAGACAGGGGGCGCTGGCTACACCTTC. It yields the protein CATTETGGAGYTF. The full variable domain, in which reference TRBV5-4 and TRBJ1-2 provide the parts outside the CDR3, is ETGVTQSPTHLIKTRGQQVTLRCSSQSGHNTVSWYQQALGQGPQFIFQYYREEENGRGNFPPRFSGLQFPNYSSELNVNALELDDSALYLCATTETGGAGYTFGSGTRLTVV.

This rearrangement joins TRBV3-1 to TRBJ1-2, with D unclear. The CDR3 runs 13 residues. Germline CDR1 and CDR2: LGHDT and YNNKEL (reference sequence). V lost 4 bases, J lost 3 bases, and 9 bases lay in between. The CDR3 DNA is TGTGCCAGCAGCCGGCCCGGACACTATGGCTACACCTTC. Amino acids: CASSRPGHYGYTF.

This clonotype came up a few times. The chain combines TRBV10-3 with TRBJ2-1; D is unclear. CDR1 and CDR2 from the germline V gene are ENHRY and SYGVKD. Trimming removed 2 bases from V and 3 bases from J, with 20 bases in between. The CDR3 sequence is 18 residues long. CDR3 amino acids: CAISERVVKVLNYNEQFF. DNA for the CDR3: TGTGCCATCAGTGAGAGGGTGGTTAAGGTTCTGAACTACAATGAGCAGTTCTTC.

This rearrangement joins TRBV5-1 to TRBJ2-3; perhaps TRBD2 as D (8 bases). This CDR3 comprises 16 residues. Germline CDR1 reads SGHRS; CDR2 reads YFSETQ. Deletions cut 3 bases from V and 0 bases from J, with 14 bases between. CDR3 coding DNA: TGCGCCAGCAGCTCGGGGGGGACAGCTAGCACAGATACGCAGTATTTT. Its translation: CASSSGGTASTDTQYF.

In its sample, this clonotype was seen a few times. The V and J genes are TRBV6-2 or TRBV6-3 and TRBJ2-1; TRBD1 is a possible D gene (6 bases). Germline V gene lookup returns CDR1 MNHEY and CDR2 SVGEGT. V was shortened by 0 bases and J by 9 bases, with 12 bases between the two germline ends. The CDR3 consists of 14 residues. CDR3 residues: CASSYSGTFPEQFF. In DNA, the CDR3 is TGTGCCAGCAGTTACTCGGGGACATTCCCTGAGCAGTTCTTC.

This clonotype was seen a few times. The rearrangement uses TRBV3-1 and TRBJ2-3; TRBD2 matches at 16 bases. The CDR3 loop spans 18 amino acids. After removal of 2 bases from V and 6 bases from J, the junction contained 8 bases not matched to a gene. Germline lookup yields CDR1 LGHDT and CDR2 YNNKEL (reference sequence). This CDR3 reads CASSQPGTSGRAGDTQYF. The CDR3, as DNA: TGTGCCAGCAGCCAACCGGGGACTAGCGGGAGGGCCGGGGATACGCAGTATTTT.

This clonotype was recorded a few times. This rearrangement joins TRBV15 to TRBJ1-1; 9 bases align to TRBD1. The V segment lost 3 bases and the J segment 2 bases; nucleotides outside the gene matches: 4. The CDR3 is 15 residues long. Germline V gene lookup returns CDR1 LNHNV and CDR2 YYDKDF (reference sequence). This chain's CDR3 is CATSSGQGLNTEAFF. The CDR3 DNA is TGTGCCACCAGCAGTGGACAGGGGCTAAACACTGAAGCTTTCTTT.

CDR3 residues: CSARTSGTTDTQYF. As DNA, the CDR3 is TGCAGTGCTAGAACTAGCGGGACCACAGATACGCAGTATTTT. This chain connects TRBV20-1 to TRBJ2-3, with 10 bases matching TRBD2. Losses at the gene ends were 2 bases for V and 2 bases for J; bases not matched to a gene: 1. The CDR3 has 14 amino acids. The germline CDR1 and CDR2 sequences are DFQATT and SNEGSKA (reference sequence).

CDR3 protein: CASSLVPGGHGYTF. DNA of the CDR3: TGTGCCAGCAGCTTAGTACCAGGGGGGCATGGCTACACCTTC. The chain has TRBV7-2 and TRBJ1-2; 7 bases are shared with TRBD1. The CDR3 extends over 14 amino acids. The V and J ends lost 1 base and 6 bases, in that order; junction bases with no gene match: 5. Germline V gene sequence: CDR1 SGHTA, CDR2 FQGNSA.

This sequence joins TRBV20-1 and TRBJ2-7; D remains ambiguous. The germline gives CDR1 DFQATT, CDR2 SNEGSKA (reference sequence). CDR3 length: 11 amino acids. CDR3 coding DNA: TGCGGCGCGAGTCAGGTGGACGAGCAGTACTTC. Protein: CGASQVDEQYF.

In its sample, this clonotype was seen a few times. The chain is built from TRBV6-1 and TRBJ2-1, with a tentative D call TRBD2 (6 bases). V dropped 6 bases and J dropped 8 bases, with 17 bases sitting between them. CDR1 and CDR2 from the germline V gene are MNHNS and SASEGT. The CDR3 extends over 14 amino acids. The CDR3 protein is CASRPGLANDEQFF. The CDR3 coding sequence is TGTGCCAGCAGACCGGGTCTAGCGAACGATGAGCAGTTCTTC.

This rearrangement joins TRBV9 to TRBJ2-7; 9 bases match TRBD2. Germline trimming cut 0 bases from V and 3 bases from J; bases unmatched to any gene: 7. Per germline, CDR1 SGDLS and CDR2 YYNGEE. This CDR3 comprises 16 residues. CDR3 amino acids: CASSVGPGTSFYEQYF. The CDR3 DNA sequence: TGTGCCAGCAGCGTAGGACCCGGGACTAGCTTCTACGAGCAGTACTTC.

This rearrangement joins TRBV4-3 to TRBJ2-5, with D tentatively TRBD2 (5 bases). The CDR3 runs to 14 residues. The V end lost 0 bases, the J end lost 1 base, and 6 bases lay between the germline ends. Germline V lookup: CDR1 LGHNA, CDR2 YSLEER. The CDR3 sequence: CASSQERVQETQYF. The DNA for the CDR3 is TGCGCCAGCAGCCAAGAGAGGGTCCAAGAGACCCAGTACTTC.

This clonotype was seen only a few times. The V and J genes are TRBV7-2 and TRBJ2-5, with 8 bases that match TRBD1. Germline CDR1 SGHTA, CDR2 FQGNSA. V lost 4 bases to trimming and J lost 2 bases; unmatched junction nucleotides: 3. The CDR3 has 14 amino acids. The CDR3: CASSSWTGQETQYF. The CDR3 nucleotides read TGTGCCAGCAGCTCATGGACAGGGCAAGAGACCCAGTACTTC.

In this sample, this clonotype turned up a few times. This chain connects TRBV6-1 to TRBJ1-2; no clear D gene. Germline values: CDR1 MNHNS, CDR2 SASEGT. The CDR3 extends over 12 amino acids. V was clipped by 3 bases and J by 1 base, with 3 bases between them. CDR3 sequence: CASSEVNYGYTF. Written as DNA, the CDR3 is TGTGCCAGCAGTGAGGTTAACTATGGCTACACCTTC.

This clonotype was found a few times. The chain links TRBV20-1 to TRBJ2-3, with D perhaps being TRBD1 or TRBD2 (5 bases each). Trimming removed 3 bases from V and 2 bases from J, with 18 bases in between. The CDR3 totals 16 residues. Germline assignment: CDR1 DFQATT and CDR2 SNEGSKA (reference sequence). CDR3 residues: CSARVPGPGPTDTQYF. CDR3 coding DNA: TGCAGTGCTAGGGTTCCGGGACCCGGACCCACAGATACGCAGTATTTT.

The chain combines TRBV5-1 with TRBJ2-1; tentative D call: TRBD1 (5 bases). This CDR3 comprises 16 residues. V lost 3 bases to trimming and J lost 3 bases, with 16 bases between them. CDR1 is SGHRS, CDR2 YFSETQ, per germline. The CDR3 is CASSYVGQRGYNEQFF. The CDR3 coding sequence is TGCGCCAGCAGCTACGTAGGACAAAGGGGCTACAATGAGCAGTTCTTC. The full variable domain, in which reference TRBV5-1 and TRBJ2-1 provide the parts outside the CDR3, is KAGVTQTPRYLIKTRGQQVTLSCSPISGHRSVSWYQQTPGQGLQFLFEYFSETQRNKGNFPGRFSGRQFSNSRSEMNVSTLELGDSALYLCASSYVGQRGYNEQFFGPGTRLTVL.

The DNA for the CDR3 is TGCAGTGCTATACGGGACAGTGTTAATTCACCCCTCCACTTT. As protein: CSAIRDSVNSPLHF. V usage is TRBV20-1 and J usage is TRBJ1-6, with 7 bases lining up with TRBD1. Looked up from germline, CDR1 is DFQATT and CDR2 is SNEGSKA (reference sequence). The CDR3 spans 14 residues. Trimming took 4 bases from V and 6 from J; bases not matched to a gene: 6.

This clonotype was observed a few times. The CDR3 sequence: CASSPRDPIGVNEKLFF. In DNA form, the CDR3 reads TGTGCCAGCAGCCCCCGGGACCCAATTGGGGTGAATGAAAAACTGTTTTTT. The V call is TRBV4-2, the J call TRBJ1-4, with D perhaps TRBD1 (5 bases). The CDR3 contains 17 residues. Trimming removed 4 bases at V and 5 bases at J, with 20 bases between. In germline, CDR1 is LGHNA, CDR2 YNFKEQ.

The CDR3 DNA reads TGTGCCAGCAGTTCCGGGACTAGCGAGCTGAACGTAGCCAAAAACATTCAGTACTTC. As protein: CASSSGTSELNVAKNIQYF. The chain combines TRBV6-2 or TRBV6-3 with TRBJ2-4; 10 bases align to TRBD2. Germline trimming cut 4 bases from V and 0 bases from J; bases unmatched to any gene: 12. The CDR3 is 19 amino acids. Per the germline V gene, CDR1 is MNHEY and CDR2 is SVGEGT.

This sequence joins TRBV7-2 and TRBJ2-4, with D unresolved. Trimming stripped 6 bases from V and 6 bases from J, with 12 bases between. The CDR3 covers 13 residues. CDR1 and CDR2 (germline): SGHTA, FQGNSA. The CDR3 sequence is CASRLDGRNIQYF. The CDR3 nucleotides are TGTGCCAGCAGACTGGACGGGCGAAACATTCAGTACTTC.

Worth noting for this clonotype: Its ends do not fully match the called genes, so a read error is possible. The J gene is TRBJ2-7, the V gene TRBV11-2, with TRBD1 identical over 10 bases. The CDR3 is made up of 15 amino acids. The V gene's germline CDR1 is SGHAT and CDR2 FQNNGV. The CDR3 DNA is TGTGCCATCAGCTCTCGGGGACAGGGGTTCTACGAGCAGTACTTC. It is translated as CAISSRGQGFYEQYF.